The clone carrying this T cell receptor beta chain appeared a few times. The data are from a study of blood T cell repertoires in COVID-19. Clones were read by immunoSEQ multiplex PCR, and TCRdb kept only the in-frame ones, dropping some. The repertoire holds around 69,000 clones, approximately 85% seen once, with 23% in the top ten. The V and J ends lost 7 bases and 3 bases respectively, with 7 bases between them. The length of the CDR3 is 13 residues. The chain combines TRBV12-3 or TRBV12-4 with TRBJ1-6, with D perhaps matching TRBD1 (5 bases). Material: peripheral blood. This receptor was taken from a man in his fifties with acute or convalescent COVID-19. The DNA of the CDR3 is TGTGCCAGCACCGGGGGCTATAATTCACCCCTCCACTTT. As protein: CASTGGYNSPLHF.